This passage covers 18 T cell receptor beta chains from one sample sequenced in a study of CD8+CD57+ T cells in acquired aplastic anemia. The patients chosen for sequencing had shown expansion of CD8+CD57+ cells (detected by flow cytometry). It was genomic DNA that served as the template for profiling TCR beta VDJ and CDR3. TCRdb re-called the reads with MiXCR, one entry per CDR3 protein. Seen here are 150,000 or so distinct CDR3 sequences, roughly 45% observed once, and the top ten hold around 3.2%. Sequencing was carried out using sorted CD4+, CD8+, or CD8+CD57+ T cells (not recorded which) from PBMCs. The receptors here all came from a human donor with aplastic anemia.

This clonotype was counted ten times or more. V and J are TRBV6-5 and TRBJ2-7; 9 bases map to TRBD1. The CDR3 length is 15 residues. The germline V gene has CDR1 MNHEY and CDR2 SVGAGI. V was pared by 3 bases and J by 1 base, with 4 bases of the junction left unmatched. The CDR3 sequence is CASSYGQGISYEQYF. Written as DNA, the CDR3 is TGTGCCAGCAGTTATGGACAGGGGATATCCTACGAGCAGTACTTC.

The chain uses TRBV11-1 and TRBJ2-6, with TRBD1 identical over 10 bases. Looked up from germline, CDR1 is SGHAT and CDR2 is FQDESV (reference sequence). There are 17 residues in the CDR3. After removal of 7 bases from V and 2 bases from J, the junction contained 8 bases not matched to a gene. DNA for the CDR3: TGTGCCAGCACCCTTTTCGGGACAGGGGCTGGGGCCAACGTCCTGACTTTC. Translation: CASTLFGTGAGANVLTF.

This clonotype was recorded many times. The V and J genes are TRBV2 and TRBJ2-1; 7 positions match TRBD1. Per germline, CDR1 SNHLY and CDR2 FYNNEI. The CDR3 contains 15 residues. V shed 3 bases and J 2 bases; nucleotides not matched to a gene: 4. CDR3 loop: CASSEGQGAYNEQFF. The CDR3 nucleotides are TGTGCCAGCAGTGAGGGGCAGGGGGCCTACAATGAGCAGTTCTTC.

This clonotype appeared many times. The chain recombines TRBV4-2 with TRBJ1-2; 9 nucleotides match TRBD1. V dropped 1 base and J dropped 5; count of bases not matched to a gene: 11. There are 17 residues in the CDR3. Per the germline V gene, CDR1 is LGHNA and CDR2 is YNFKEQ. In nucleotides, the CDR3 is TGTGCCAGCAGCCAAGGTGTTGGTCGGGACAGGGTGTATGGCTACACCTTC. Residues: CASSQGVGRDRVYGYTF.

A remark on this clonotype: A single base separates this from a much larger clone, so it may be a read error. V is TRBV28 and J is TRBJ1-4; a possible D gene is TRBD1 (5 bases). Germline V lookup: CDR1 MDHEN, CDR2 SYDVKM. This CDR3 is built from 14 residues. Trimming pared 5 bases from V and 10 bases from J, leaving 17 bases between. The CDR3: CASSPENGGGKLFF. Written as DNA, the CDR3 is TGTGCCAGCAGTCCGGAAAACGGGGGTGGAAAACTGTTTTTT.

This clonotype was counted a few times. V usage is TRBV20-1 and J usage is TRBJ1-5, with a tentative D call TRBD1 (6 bases). Trimming pared 1 base from V and 3 bases from J, leaving 7 bases between. This CDR3 region has 13 residues. Germline V gene data show CDR1 as DFQATT and CDR2 as SNEGSKA (reference sequence). The CDR3 coding sequence is TGCAGTGCTAGAGGACAGGACAATCAGCCCCAGCATTTT. Protein: CSARGQDNQPQHF.

The table lists this clonotype with a few counts. The junction departs from germline at one end; a sequencing error may be responsible. The rearrangement links TRBV7-6 to TRBJ2-3; D might be TRBD1 (7 bases). The CDR3 has 15 residues. The V gene's germline CDR1 is SGHVS and CDR2 FNYEAQ. The DNA of the CDR3 is TGTGCCGGCAGCTTAGGAGGGGGCGGGGCAGATACGCAGTATTTT. This codes for CAGSLGGGGADTQYF. Using reference TRBV7-6 and TRBJ2-3 for the parts outside the CDR3, the full variable domain is GAGVSQSPRYKVTKRGQDVALRCDPISGHVSLYWYRQALGQGPEFLTYFNYEAQQDKSGLPNDRFSAERPEGSISTLTIQRTEQRDSAMYRCAGSLGGGGADTQYFGPGTRLTVL.

Concerning this clonotype: Germline and junction disagree at one end, which may indicate a read error. This chain uses TRBV29-1 with TRBJ2-1, with 8 bases fitting TRBD2. This CDR3 comprises 14 residues. Germline CDR1 SQVTM, CDR2 ANQGSEA. In DNA form, the CDR3 reads TGCAGCGTTCCACTAGCGGCAGGCGCCAATGGGCAGTTATTC. Protein: CSVPLAAGANGQLF.

This sequence joins TRBV27 and TRBJ1-1, with TRBD1 as a possible D gene (6 bases). V was pared by 3 bases and J by 1 base, with 9 bases between. CDR1 is MNHEY and CDR2 is SMNVEV in the germline V gene (reference sequence). The CDR3 runs 14 residues. CDR3 sequence reads: CASSFGDKNTEAFF. The DNA for the CDR3 is TGTGCCAGCAGTTTTGGGGACAAGAACACTGAAGCTTTCTTT.

This clonotype appeared many times. This chain uses TRBV11-2 with TRBJ1-5; a weak D match, TRBD1 (5 bases). Trimming pared 0 bases from V and 7 bases from J, leaving 10 bases between. Germline CDR1 and CDR2: SGHAT and FQNNGV. CDR3 length: 14 residues. The CDR3 DNA reads TGTGCCAGCAGCTTAGAACCAGGGATACAGCCCCAGCATTTT. Protein sequence: CASSLEPGIQPQHF.

The chain employs TRBV7-2 and TRBJ1-1, with D unresolved. The CDR3 length is 13 residues. Trimming shortened V by 5 bases and J by 1 base, and 8 bases separated the two germline ends. From germline, CDR1 is SGHTA and CDR2 FQGNSA. For the CDR3, the DNA is TGTGCCAGCAGCACCGCAGAGAACACTGAAGCTTTCTTT. Translation gives CASSTAENTEAFF.

The chain links TRBV20-1 to TRBJ1-6, with D perhaps matching TRBD1 (6 bases). V lost 5 bases to trimming and J lost 7 bases, with 24 bases between them. This CDR3 has 17 residues. Germline V gene sequence: CDR1 DFQATT, CDR2 SNEGSKA (reference sequence). Written as DNA, the CDR3 is TGCAGTGCTCGTCGGTTAAACCGGGACACCAAGAATTCACCCCTCCACTTT. Its translation is CSARRLNRDTKNSPLHF.

This sequence joins TRBV20-1 and TRBJ2-5; D unresolved. Trimming took off 8 bases at V and 4 bases at J, with 8 bases between the two ends. Germline-derived CDR1 and CDR2 are DFQATT and SNEGSKA (reference sequence). CDR3 length equals 10 residues. The CDR3, as DNA: TGCAGTCCCGGTAGAGAGACCCAGTACTTC. It specifies CSPGRETQYF.

This clonotype was counted only a few times. The chain recombines TRBV9 with TRBJ2-7, with D hard to call. There are 10 residues in the CDR3. Looked up from germline, CDR1 is SGDLS and CDR2 is YYNGEE. Trimming took 5 bases from V and 7 from J, leaving 7 bases between them. The CDR3 protein is CASSLYEQYF. The CDR3 coding sequence is TGTGCCAGCAGTTTATATGAGCAGTACTTC.

As to this clonotype: This may arise from a read error, as a much more abundant clone is one base away. This is likely a read error, given that the CDR3 carries no conserved phenylalanine or tryptophan at its end. This sequence joins TRBV11-3 and TRBJ2-1; D may be TRBD1 or TRBD2 (5 bases each). The CDR3 is made up of 14 amino acids. V was shortened by 5 bases and J by 8 bases, with 16 bases between the two germline ends. Germline V gene sequence: CDR1 SGHNT, CDR2 YENEEA. CDR3 sequence reads: CASSQSGTKDEQFS. For the CDR3, the DNA is TGTGCCAGCAGCCAATCCGGGACCAAAGATGAGCAGTTCTCC.

The CDR3 is CASSAGVNSNVNQPQHF. The DNA for the CDR3 is TGTGCCAGCAGTGCTGGGGTCAACTCGAATGTCAATCAGCCCCAGCATTTT. The genes are TRBV25-1 and TRBJ1-5; D unresolved. The CDR3 extends over 17 amino acids. The V gene's germline CDR1 is MGHDK and CDR2 SYGVNS. Trimming shortened V by 4 bases and J by 3 bases, and 19 bases separated the two germline ends.

At least ten counts were recorded for this clonotype. The chain has TRBV7-9 and TRBJ2-1; TRBD2 matches at 9 bases. Germline CDR1 SEHNR, CDR2 FQNEAQ (reference sequence). V shed 6 bases, J shed 0 bases, and the junction held 6 bases outside the gene matches. The CDR3 is 16 amino acids. The CDR3 region is CASRPLAGSSYNEQFF. The CDR3 DNA reads TGTGCCAGCAGACCGCTAGCGGGAAGCTCCTACAATGAGCAGTTCTTC.

This clonotype has only a few counts. V gene TRBV14 combines with J gene TRBJ2-1; 11 bases are shared with TRBD2. Germline assignment: CDR1 SGHDN and CDR2 FVKESK. This CDR3 region has 16 residues. Trimming removed 4 bases from V and 2 bases from J; junction bases left unmatched: 4. CDR3 amino acids: CASSPPLAGAYNEQFF. The CDR3 coding sequence is TGTGCCAGCAGCCCCCCACTAGCGGGAGCCTACAATGAGCAGTTCTTC.